This T cell receptor beta chain was sequenced during a study of long-term antiretroviral therapy in people with HIV. Study results and caveats: Neither ART adherence, viral resistance nor therapy changes were documented. ART preceded a rise in diversity that nonetheless stayed lower than in transplant donor controls.

The assay used was immunoSEQ (version v3.0), run at survey level. The table came from immunoSEQ multiplex PCR; TCRdb's copy has only in-frame clones and leaves some out. The sample lists around 32,000 clones; around 89% were seen once. Germline trimming cut 7 bases from V and 7 bases from J; bases unmatched to any gene: 12. In germline, CDR1 is SQVTM, CDR2 ANQGSEA. This CDR3 is built from 13 residues. For this clone: Its antigen remains unknown.

V is TRBV29-1 and J is TRBJ2-7; TRBD1 matches at 8 bases. The specimen was unsorted PBMCs, collected 3.2 years before starting antiretroviral therapy. The TCR was taken from a man aged 50 or older with HIV. The CDR3 coding sequence is TGCAGCGGATGGACAGGGCCCTCACGGGAGCAGTACTTC. Amino acids: CSGWTGPSREQYF.